A single sample is the source of the 20 T cell receptor beta chains below, sequenced in a study of patients and donors after allogeneic stem cell transplantation. TCRdb independently ran MiXCR on the RT-PCR reads; one entry per CDR3 protein. The sample includes roughly 880,000 distinct CDR3 sequences, 15% to 20% of them seen just once. Sequenced input: blood, either unsorted or a sorted T cell fraction (not recorded which). Receptors were obtained from a human donor who was either an allogeneic HSCT recipient or a stem cell or donor lymphocyte infusion donor (not recorded which). It is not recorded whose cells these are; they may come from a transplant donor.

This clonotype has a count of ten or more. This chain uses TRBV12-3 or TRBV12-4 with TRBJ1-2; TRBD1 might be the D (5 bases). V was clipped by 6 bases and J by 8 bases, with 13 bases between them. The CDR3 covers 12 residues. CDR3 nucleotide sequence: TGTGCCAGCAGGATACAGGCTCAAGGCTACACCTTC. Amino acids: CASRIQAQGYTF.

This clonotype showed up just a few times. This chain links TRBV10-2 with TRBJ1-4; D not certain. Per the germline V gene, CDR1 is WSHSY and CDR2 is SAAADI. Trimming shortened V by 0 bases and J by 1 base, and 6 bases separated the two germline ends. CDR3 length: 15 residues. In nucleotides, the CDR3 is TGCGCCAGCAGTGAGTCGCACAGAACTAATGAAAAACTGTTTTTT. Amino acids: CASSESHRTNEKLFF.

The chain recombines TRBV30 with TRBJ1-5; the D gene is possibly TRBD1 (6 bases). Germline CDR1 and CDR2: GTSNPN and SVGIG (reference sequence). The CDR3 extends over 13 amino acids. Trimming took off 1 base at V and 7 bases at J, with 11 bases between the two ends. CDR3 amino acids: CAWSDGGQQPQHF. The CDR3, as DNA: TGTGCCTGGAGTGATGGGGGCCAACAGCCCCAGCATTTT.

This clonotype showed up just a few times. The chain carries TRBV15 and TRBJ2-2; D ambiguous. This CDR3 spans 13 amino acids. V was shortened by 1 base and J by 4 bases, with 4 bases between the two germline ends. Germline CDR1 reads LNHNV; CDR2 reads YYDKDF (reference sequence). DNA of the CDR3: TGTGCCACCAGCAGAGCGGGCACCGGGGAGCTGTTTTTT. Protein: CATSRAGTGELFF. The full variable domain, in which reference TRBV15 and TRBJ2-2 provide the parts outside the CDR3, is DAMVIQNPRYQVTQFGKPVTLSCSQTLNHNVMYWYQQKSSQAPKLLFHYYDKDFNNEADTPDNFQSRRPNTSFCFLDIRSPGLGDTAMYLCATSRAGTGELFFGEGSRLTVL.

This clonotype has ten or more counts. The chain links TRBV4-1 to TRBJ1-2; 8 bases map to TRBD1. The CDR3 totals 15 residues. V dropped 3 bases and J dropped 3; count of bases not matched to a gene: 6. In germline, CDR1 is MGHRA, CDR2 YSYEKL. This CDR3 reads CASSQYDRGDYGYTF. The CDR3 region has the DNA TGCGCCAGCAGCCAGTACGACAGGGGAGACTATGGCTACACCTTC.

This sequence joins TRBV20-1 and TRBJ2-5; 8 nucleotides match TRBD2. The V gene's germline CDR1 is DFQATT and CDR2 SNEGSKA (reference sequence). Trimming cost V 3 bases and J 5 bases; bases outside gene matches: 8. The length of the CDR3 is 14 residues. The CDR3 here is CSASARGGEETQYF. The CDR3 nucleotides read TGCAGTGCTAGTGCTCGGGGGGGAGAGGAGACCCAGTACTTC.

This chain connects TRBV11-2 to TRBJ1-1, with D maybe TRBD1 (6 bases). Deletions cut 0 bases from V and 5 bases from J, with 25 bases between. Germline CDR1 is SGHAT and CDR2 is FQNNGV. This CDR3 is 19 amino acids long. CDR3 loop: CASSLDPPGYRAGETEAFF. The CDR3 DNA follows: TGTGCCAGCAGCTTAGATCCGCCCGGTTATAGGGCAGGGGAGACTGAAGCTTTCTTT.

In DNA, the CDR3 is TGCAGTGTCCCAACGGGGACGCAGTATTTT. Residues: CSVPTGTQYF. This chain links TRBV20-1 with TRBJ2-3; TRBD2 might be the D (5 bases). CDR1 is DFQATT, CDR2 SNEGSKA, per germline (reference sequence). The V gene lost 7 bases and the J gene lost 9 bases, with 11 bases spanning the gap. CDR3 length: 10 residues.

This clonotype was picked up a small number of times. J is TRBJ1-1 and V is TRBV7-9; D unresolved. Trimming removed 4 bases at V and 5 bases at J, with 17 bases between. This CDR3 is built from 15 residues. Germline V CDR1 and CDR2: SEHNR, FQNEAQ (reference sequence). Here the CDR3 reads CASSSSFKSSTEAFF. CDR3 in DNA: TGTGCCAGCAGCTCCAGTTTTAAATCGAGTACTGAAGCTTTCTTT.

The rearrangement links TRBV25-1 to TRBJ1-2, with D uncertain. From germline, CDR1 is MGHDK and CDR2 SYGVNS. V was cut by 1 base and J by 4 bases, with 10 bases left in between. This CDR3 contains 14 residues. CDR3: CASSESSSAYGYTF. CDR3 nucleotides: TGTGCCAGCAGTGAATCATCATCCGCCTATGGCTACACCTTC.

A few counts support this clonotype. This sequence joins TRBV7-8 and TRBJ1-2; D perhaps matches TRBD1 (5 bases). The CDR3 runs to 15 residues. The germline V gene encodes CDR1 SGHVS and CDR2 FQNEAQ. Deletions cut 2 bases from V and 4 bases from J, with 14 bases between. The CDR3 is CASSLPGVPSYGYTF. As DNA, the CDR3 is TGTGCCAGCAGCTTACCGGGGGTCCCCTCCTATGGCTACACCTTC.

This clonotype was counted between two and nine times. The V gene is TRBV9, the J gene TRBJ2-2; D unresolved. The CDR3 extends over 14 amino acids. Trimming removed 0 bases at V and 2 bases at J, with 5 bases between. Per the germline V gene, CDR1 is SGDLS and CDR2 is YYNGEE. CDR3 loop: CASSVAINTGELFF. CDR3 in DNA: TGTGCCAGCAGCGTAGCCATAAACACCGGGGAGCTGTTTTTT.

The rearrangement links TRBV21-1 to TRBJ2-7. TRBV21-1 is a pseudogene segment. This CDR3 is built from 15 residues. CDR3 sequence reads: CASSKVSRDVGEQYF. The CDR3 DNA reads as TGTGCCAGCAGCAAAGTGTCTAGGGATGTAGGCGAGCAGTACTTC.

The rearrangement links TRBV7-2 to TRBJ1-6; D is ambiguous. The CDR3 runs 15 residues. CDR1 and CDR2 (germline): SGHTA, FQGNSA. The V and J ends lost 3 bases and 7 bases respectively, with 13 bases between them. The CDR3 loop is CASSFNPSRNSPLHF. DNA of the CDR3: TGTGCCAGCAGCTTCAATCCAAGTAGGAATTCACCCCTCCACTTT.

This clonotype has more than one count but fewer than ten. The V and J genes are TRBV19 and TRBJ2-1; D unclear. This CDR3 spans 13 amino acids. Trimming shortened V by 3 bases and J by 0 bases, and 3 bases separated the two germline ends. From germline, CDR1 is LNHDA and CDR2 SQIVND (reference sequence). The CDR3 sequence: CASSMYSYNEQFF. The CDR3 DNA reads TGTGCCAGTAGTATGTACTCCTACAATGAGCAGTTCTTC.

This chain connects TRBV29-1 to TRBJ1-1; the D gene is possibly TRBD1 (6 bases). V was cut by 8 bases and J by 4 bases, with 26 bases left in between. This CDR3 has 16 residues. Germline V gene sequence: CDR1 SQVTM, CDR2 ANQGSEA. The CDR3 is CSLRRVGRGGITEAFF. CDR3 in DNA: TGCAGCCTCCGGCGCGTGGGCAGGGGAGGAATCACTGAAGCTTTCTTT.

This clonotype turned up a few times. The chain is built from TRBV12-3 or TRBV12-4 and TRBJ2-5; weak D call: TRBD1 (6 bases). Deletions cut 5 bases from V and 2 bases from J, with 12 bases between. This CDR3 is 14 amino acids long. The CDR3 DNA sequence: TGTGCCAGCAGTAGAGGACAGTGGCAAGAGACCCAGTACTTC. Translated: CASSRGQWQETQYF.

This clonotype was found many times. The V gene is TRBV12-3 or TRBV12-4, the J gene TRBJ2-1, with D possibly matching TRBD2 (5 bases). This CDR3 contains 16 residues. Trimming pared 4 bases from V and 0 bases from J, leaving 13 bases between. The CDR3 nucleotides are TGTGCCAGCAGTTATCTCGGGCGGGCCTCCTACAATGAGCAGTTCTTC. Translated, it gives CASSYLGRASYNEQFF.

J is TRBJ2-1 and V is TRBV7-3; D not certain. Looked up from germline, CDR1 is SGHTA and CDR2 is FQGTGA. The CDR3 contains 15 residues. V was pared by 5 bases and J by 4 bases, with 15 bases between. In nucleotides, the CDR3 is TGTGCCAGCAGCCCCGATACGGCGGCTTACAATGAGCAGTTCTTC. As protein: CASSPDTAAYNEQFF.

There are a few counts of this clonotype. The genes are TRBV29-1 and TRBJ2-2, with D uncertain. Germline lookup yields CDR1 SQVTM and CDR2 ANQGSEA. Trimming shortened V by 4 bases and J by 5 bases, and 11 bases separated the two germline ends. The CDR3 is made up of 13 amino acids. CDR3 sequence: CSVGTAYTGELFF. CDR3 nucleotides: TGCAGCGTTGGGACGGCCTATACCGGGGAGCTGTTTTTT.